This T cell receptor (beta chain) stems from a study of cytomegalovirus exposure and HLA in healthy donors. The study, taken as a whole, reports: Most TCR sequences were uncommon, yet certain public TCRs appeared in many donors.

This clone was recorded a few times. The antigen is not known. The protocol was immunoSEQ multiplex PCR, while the TCRdb copy is restricted to in-frame clones and leaves out a portion. The sample carries 150,000 to 200,000 clones, roughly 91% recorded once. The germline CDR1 and CDR2 sequences are MNHEY and SVGAGI. Trimming pared 2 bases from V and 13 bases from J, leaving 18 bases between. The CDR3 spans 15 residues. The TCR originated in a man younger than 35 in good health and CMV-seronegative. The chain is built from TRBV6-5 and TRBJ1-6, with D possibly matching TRBD1 (5 bases). The source material was PBMCs. CDR3 amino acids: CASSYRTFPVGPLHF. CDR3 in DNA: TGTGCCAGCAGTTACCGGACATTCCCCGTAGGGCCCCTCCACTTT.